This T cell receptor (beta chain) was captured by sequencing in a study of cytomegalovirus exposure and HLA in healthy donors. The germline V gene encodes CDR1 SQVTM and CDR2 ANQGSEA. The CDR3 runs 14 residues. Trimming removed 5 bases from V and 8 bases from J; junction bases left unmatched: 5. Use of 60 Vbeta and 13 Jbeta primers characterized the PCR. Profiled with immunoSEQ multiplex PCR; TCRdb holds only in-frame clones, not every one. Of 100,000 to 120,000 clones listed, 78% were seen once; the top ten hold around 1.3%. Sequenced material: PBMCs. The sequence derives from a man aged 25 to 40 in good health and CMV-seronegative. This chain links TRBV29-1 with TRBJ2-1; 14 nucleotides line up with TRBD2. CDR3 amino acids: CSVRLAGGRDEQFF. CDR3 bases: TGCAGCGTTAGACTAGCGGGGGGGCGGGATGAGCAGTTCTTC.